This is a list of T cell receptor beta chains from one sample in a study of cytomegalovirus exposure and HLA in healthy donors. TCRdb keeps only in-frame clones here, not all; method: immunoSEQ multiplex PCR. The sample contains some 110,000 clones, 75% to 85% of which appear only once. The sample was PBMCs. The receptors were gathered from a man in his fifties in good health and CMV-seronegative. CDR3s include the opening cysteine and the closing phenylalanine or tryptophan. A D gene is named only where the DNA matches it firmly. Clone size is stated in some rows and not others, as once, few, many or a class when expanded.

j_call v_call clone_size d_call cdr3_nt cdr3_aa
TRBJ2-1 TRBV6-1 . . TGTGCCAGCATCAGGCAGGCTCATCCCGATGAGCAGTTCTTC CASIRQAHPDEQFF
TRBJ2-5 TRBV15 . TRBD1 TGTGCCACCAGCAGGGATGGAGGGAGTACAGGGGGCCAAGAGACCCAGTACTTC CATSRDGGSTGGQETQYF
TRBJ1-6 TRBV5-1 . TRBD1 TGCGCCAGCAGCGAAATGGACAGGGGCTATTCACCCCTCCACTTT CASSEMDRGYSPLHF
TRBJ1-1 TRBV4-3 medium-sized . TGCGCCAGCAGCCAAGCTAGGCGGGGCACTGAAGCTTTCTTT CASSQARRGTEAFF
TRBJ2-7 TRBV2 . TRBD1 TGTGCCAGCAGTGAGACGAGTCGGGACAGTATCCACGAGCAGTACTTC CASSETSRDSIHEQYF
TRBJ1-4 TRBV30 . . TGTGCCTGGAGTAGTTCGGGGGTTAATGAAAAACTGTTTTTT CAWSSSGVNEKLFF
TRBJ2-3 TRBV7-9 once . TGTGCCAGCAGCTTAGTTTCAGGATTAGTAGATACGCAGTATTTT CASSLVSGLVDTQYF
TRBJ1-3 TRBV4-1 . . TGCGCCAGCAGCCAAGAGGCCAGCTCTGGAAACACCATATATTTT CASSQEASSGNTIYF
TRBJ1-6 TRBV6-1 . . TGTGCCGGGGGGACGGTCAGCTCCTATAATTCACCCCTCCACTTT CAGGTVSSYNSPLHF
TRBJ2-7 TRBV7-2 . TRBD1 TGTGCCAGCAGCTTTTCTGGGACAGGGGAATACGAGCAGTACTTC CASSFSGTGEYEQYF
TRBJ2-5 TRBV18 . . TGTGCCAGCTCACCACGGGAGGAGACCCAGTACTTC CASSPREETQYF